Each of the 10 T cell receptor beta chains below was sequenced from the same sample in a study of blood T cell repertoires in COVID-19. Some clones are missing from TCRdb's copy, which holds only in-frame ones; the method was immunoSEQ multiplex PCR. The sample holds approximately 150,000 clones, roughly 84% seen once. The sequencing sample was made of peripheral blood. The receptors stem from a man in his forties with acute or convalescent COVID-19.

CDR3 region: CASALGRGNQPQHF. The CDR3 nucleotides are TGTGCCAGCGCTCTGGGCAGGGGAAATCAGCCCCAGCATTTT. V is TRBV6-6 and J is TRBJ1-5, with D perhaps matching TRBD1 (6 bases). The germline V gene encodes CDR1 MNHNY and CDR2 SVGAGI (reference sequence). CDR3 size: 14 residues. Trimming removed 8 bases at V and 4 bases at J, with 15 bases between.

For the CDR3, the DNA is TGTGCCTGGAGTGGAGATCGAGGACAGGGGGAACTGTTTTTT. Translated, it gives CAWSGDRGQGELFF. V usage is TRBV30 and J usage is TRBJ1-4, with 10 bases that match TRBD1. V lost 1 base and J lost 12; bases outside the gene matches: 8. Germline V gene data show CDR1 as GTSNPN and CDR2 as SVGIG (reference sequence). This CDR3 comprises 14 residues.

The chain combines TRBV7-9 with TRBJ1-6; unclear D gene. The CDR3 sequence is 12 residues long. Germline V CDR1 and CDR2: SEHNR, FQNEAQ (reference sequence). Trimming removed 5 bases from V and 7 bases from J, with 6 bases in between. In DNA form, the CDR3 reads TGTGCCAGCAGCGGAGGGAATTCACCCCTCCACTTT. This sequence encodes CASSGGNSPLHF. The full variable domain, with the rest looked up from reference TRBV7-9 and TRBJ1-6, is DTGVSQNPRHKITKRGQNVTFRCDPISEHNRLYWYRQTLGQGPEFLTYFQNEAQLEKSRLLSDRFSAERPKGSFSTLEIQRTEQGDSAMYLCASSGGNSPLHFGNGTRLTVT.

This clone came up once. CDR3: CASSTSGGGYNEQFF. The DNA for the CDR3 is TGTGCCAGCAGTACTAGCGGGGGGGGCTACAATGAGCAGTTCTTC. J is TRBJ2-1 and V is TRBV7-8; 13 bases fit TRBD2. The CDR3 covers 15 residues. Germline V gene sequence: CDR1 SGHVS, CDR2 FQNEAQ. The ends lost 6 bases at V and 3 bases at J; junction bases unmatched: 2.

V is TRBV6-2 or TRBV6-3 and J is TRBJ2-3, with unresolved D. The CDR3 extends over 15 amino acids. CDR1 and CDR2 from the germline V gene are MNHEY and SVGEGT. The V gene lost 4 bases and the J gene lost 1 base, with 12 bases spanning the gap. The CDR3 protein is CASSWPRQGTDTQYF. The CDR3 nucleotides are TGTGCCAGCAGTTGGCCTCGGCAGGGCACAGATACGCAGTATTTT.

The V gene is TRBV28, the J gene TRBJ1-5; 11 bases agree with TRBD1. The CDR3 runs 16 residues. Unmatched junction bases numbered 7, after V lost 8 bases and J lost 1 base. The germline V gene encodes CDR1 MDHEN and CDR2 SYDVKM. CDR3 bases: TGTGCCAGCTCGCCGGACAGGGGGCCGAGCAATCAGCCCCAGCATTTT. This codes for CASSPDRGPSNQPQHF.

This clone occurred once. V is TRBV4-2 and J is TRBJ1-5, with D unclear. The germline CDR1 and CDR2 sequences are LGHNA and YNFKEQ. The CDR3 totals 15 residues. V dropped 0 bases and J dropped 0 bases, with 6 bases sitting between them. This chain's CDR3 is CASSQDMASNQPQHF. For the CDR3, the DNA is TGTGCCAGCAGCCAAGACATGGCTAGCAATCAGCCCCAGCATTTT.

J is TRBJ2-5 and V is TRBV14; tentatively, D is TRBD1 (5 bases). This CDR3 contains 15 residues. Germline CDR1 reads SGHDN; CDR2 reads FVKESK. V shed 0 bases and J shed 3 bases, with 11 bases lying between them. In DNA form, the CDR3 reads TGTGCCAGCAGCCAAGATCGTGGCAGGGAAGAGACCCAGTACTTC. Encoded protein: CASSQDRGREETQYF.

V and J are TRBV19 and TRBJ1-2; a possible D gene is TRBD1 (6 bases). Trimming cost V 7 bases and J 3 bases, with 21 bases left between them. The germline V gene has CDR1 LNHDA and CDR2 SQIVND (reference sequence). The CDR3 has 16 residues. Here the CDR3 DNA reads TGTGCCAGTAATCGGGACACGTTCCCGGGCGACTATGGCTACACCTTC. Translated: CASNRDTFPGDYGYTF.

The chain has TRBV5-1 and TRBJ1-1, with D perhaps matching TRBD1 (5 bases). With 2 bases removed from V and 3 bases from J, the gap between germline ends came to 8 bases. CDR3 size: 13 residues. In germline, CDR1 is SGHRS, CDR2 YFSETQ. CDR3 sequence reads: CASSFTGYTEAFF. Here the CDR3 DNA reads TGCGCCAGCAGCTTCACAGGATACACTGAAGCTTTCTTT.